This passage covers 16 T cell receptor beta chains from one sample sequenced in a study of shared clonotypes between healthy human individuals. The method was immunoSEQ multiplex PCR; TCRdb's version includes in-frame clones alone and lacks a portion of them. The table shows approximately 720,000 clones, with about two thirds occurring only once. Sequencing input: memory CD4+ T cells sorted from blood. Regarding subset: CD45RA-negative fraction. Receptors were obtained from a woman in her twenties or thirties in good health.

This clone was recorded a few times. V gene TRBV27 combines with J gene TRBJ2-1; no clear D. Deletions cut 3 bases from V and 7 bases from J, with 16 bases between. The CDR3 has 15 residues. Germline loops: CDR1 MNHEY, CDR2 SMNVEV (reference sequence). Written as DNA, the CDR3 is TGTGCCAGCAGTTTGGGTCCGGAAGCACGTAATGAGCAGTTCTTC. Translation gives CASSLGPEARNEQFF.

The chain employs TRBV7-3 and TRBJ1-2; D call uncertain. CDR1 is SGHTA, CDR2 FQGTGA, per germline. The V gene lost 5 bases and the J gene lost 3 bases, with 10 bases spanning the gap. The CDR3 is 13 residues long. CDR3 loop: CASSPGKDYGYTF. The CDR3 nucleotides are TGTGCCAGCAGCCCGGGGAAGGACTATGGCTACACCTTC. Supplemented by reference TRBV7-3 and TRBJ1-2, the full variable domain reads GAGVSQTPSNKVTEKGKYVELRCDPISGHTALYWYRQSLGQGPEFLIYFQGTGAADDSGLPNDRFFAVRPEGSVSTLKIQRTERGDSAVYLCASSPGKDYGYTFGSGTRLTVV.

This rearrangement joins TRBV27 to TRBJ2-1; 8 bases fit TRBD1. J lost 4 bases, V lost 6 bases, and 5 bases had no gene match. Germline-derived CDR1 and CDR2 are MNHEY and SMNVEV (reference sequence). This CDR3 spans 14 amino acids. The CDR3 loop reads CASRPRDRYNEQFF. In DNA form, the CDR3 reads TGTGCCAGCAGACCACGGGACAGGTACAATGAGCAGTTCTTC.

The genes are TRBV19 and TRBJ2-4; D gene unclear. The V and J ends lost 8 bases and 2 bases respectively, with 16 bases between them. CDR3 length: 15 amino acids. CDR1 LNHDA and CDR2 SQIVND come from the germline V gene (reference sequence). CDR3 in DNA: TGTGCCAGTCGGGTGGAGATCGGGTCCAAAAACATTCAGTACTTC. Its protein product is CASRVEIGSKNIQYF. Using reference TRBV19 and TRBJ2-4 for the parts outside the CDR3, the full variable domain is DGGITQSPKYLFRKEGQNVTLSCEQNLNHDAMYWYRQDPGQGLRLIYYSQIVNDFQKGDIAEGYSVSREKKESFPLTVTSAQKNPTAFYLCASRVEIGSKNIQYFGAGTRLSVL.

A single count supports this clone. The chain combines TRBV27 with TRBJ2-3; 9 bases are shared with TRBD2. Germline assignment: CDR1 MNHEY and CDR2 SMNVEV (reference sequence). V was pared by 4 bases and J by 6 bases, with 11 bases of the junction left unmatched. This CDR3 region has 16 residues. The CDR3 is CASSSPGGRARDTQYF. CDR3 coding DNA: TGTGCCAGCAGTTCTCCCGGCGGGAGGGCCAGGGATACGCAGTATTTT.

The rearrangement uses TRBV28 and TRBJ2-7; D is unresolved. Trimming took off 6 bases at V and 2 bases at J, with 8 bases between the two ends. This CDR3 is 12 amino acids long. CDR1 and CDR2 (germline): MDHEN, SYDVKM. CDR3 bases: TGTGCCAGCAGGTCTCCTACCTACGAGCAGTACTTC. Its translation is CASRSPTYEQYF.

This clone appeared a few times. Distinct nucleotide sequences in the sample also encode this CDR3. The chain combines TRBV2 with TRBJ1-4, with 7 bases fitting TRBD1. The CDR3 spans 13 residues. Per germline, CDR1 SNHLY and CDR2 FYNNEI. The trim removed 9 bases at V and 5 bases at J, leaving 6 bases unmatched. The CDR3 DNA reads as TGTGCCAGTACCGGGACAGAGAATGAAAAACTGTTTTTT. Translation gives CASTGTENEKLFF.

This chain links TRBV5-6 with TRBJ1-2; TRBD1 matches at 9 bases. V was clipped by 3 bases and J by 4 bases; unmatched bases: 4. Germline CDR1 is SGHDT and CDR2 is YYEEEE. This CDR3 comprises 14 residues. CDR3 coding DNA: TGTGCCAGCAGCTGGGGACAGGGAAGCTATGGCTACACCTTC. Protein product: CASSWGQGSYGYTF.

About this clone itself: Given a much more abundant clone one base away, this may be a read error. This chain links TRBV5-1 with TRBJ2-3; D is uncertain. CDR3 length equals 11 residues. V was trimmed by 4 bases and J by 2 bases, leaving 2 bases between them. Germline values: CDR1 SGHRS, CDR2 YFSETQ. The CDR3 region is CASSITDTQYF. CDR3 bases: TGCGCCAGCAGCATCACAGATACGCAGTATTTT.

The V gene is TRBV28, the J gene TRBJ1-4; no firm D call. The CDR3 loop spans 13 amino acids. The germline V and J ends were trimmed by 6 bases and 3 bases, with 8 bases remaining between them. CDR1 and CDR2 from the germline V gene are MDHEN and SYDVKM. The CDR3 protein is CASRRAANEKLFF. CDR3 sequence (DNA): TGTGCCAGCAGGAGGGCGGCTAATGAAAAACTGTTTTTT.

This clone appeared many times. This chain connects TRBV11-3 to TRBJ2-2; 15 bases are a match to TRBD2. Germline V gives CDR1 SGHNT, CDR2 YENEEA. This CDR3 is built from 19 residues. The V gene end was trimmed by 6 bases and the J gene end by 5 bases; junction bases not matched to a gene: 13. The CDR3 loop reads CASRPPPGLAGGITGELFF. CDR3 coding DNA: TGTGCCAGCAGGCCGCCCCCGGGACTAGCGGGAGGAATTACCGGGGAGCTGTTTTTT.

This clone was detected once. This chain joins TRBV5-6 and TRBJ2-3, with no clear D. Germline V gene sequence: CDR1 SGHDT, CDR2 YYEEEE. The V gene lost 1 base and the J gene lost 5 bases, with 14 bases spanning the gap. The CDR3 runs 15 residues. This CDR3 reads CASSLQVQVGDTQYF. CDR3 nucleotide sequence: TGTGCCAGCAGCTTGCAGGTGCAGGTGGGAGATACGCAGTATTTT.

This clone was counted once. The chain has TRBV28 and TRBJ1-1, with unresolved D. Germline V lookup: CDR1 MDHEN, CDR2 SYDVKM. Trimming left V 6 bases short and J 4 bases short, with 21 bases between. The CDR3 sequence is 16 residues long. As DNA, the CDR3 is TGTGCCAGCAGCCCGACCGAGGGTTATCGAGGCACTGAAGCTTTCTTT. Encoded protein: CASSPTEGYRGTEAFF.

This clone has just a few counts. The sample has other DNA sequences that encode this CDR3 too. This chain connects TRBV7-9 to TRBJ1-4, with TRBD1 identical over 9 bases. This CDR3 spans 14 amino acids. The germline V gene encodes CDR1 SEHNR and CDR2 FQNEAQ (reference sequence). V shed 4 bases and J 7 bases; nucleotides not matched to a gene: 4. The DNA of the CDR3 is TGTGCCAGCAGCTCGGGACAGGGAAGTGAAAAACTGTTTTTT. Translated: CASSSGQGSEKLFF.

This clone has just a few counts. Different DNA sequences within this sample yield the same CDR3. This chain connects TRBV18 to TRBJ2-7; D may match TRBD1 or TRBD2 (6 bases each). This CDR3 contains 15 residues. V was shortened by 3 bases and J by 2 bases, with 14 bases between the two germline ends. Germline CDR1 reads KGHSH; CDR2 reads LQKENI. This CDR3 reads CASSPPGGGTYEQYF. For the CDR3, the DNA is TGTGCCAGCTCACCTCCCGGAGGGGGAACCTACGAGCAGTACTTC.

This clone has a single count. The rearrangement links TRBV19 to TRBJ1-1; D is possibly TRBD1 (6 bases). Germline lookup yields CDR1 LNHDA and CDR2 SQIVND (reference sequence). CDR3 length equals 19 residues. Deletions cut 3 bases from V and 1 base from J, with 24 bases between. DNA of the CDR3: TGTGCCAGTAGTATTTGGGTATCGGGCGCAGGGGCCAAGAACACTGAAGCTTTCTTT. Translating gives CASSIWVSGAGAKNTEAFF.